This TCR beta chain was captured by sequencing in a study of brain T cells in children with intractable seizures. Profiled with immunoSEQ multiplex PCR; TCRdb holds only in-frame clones, not every one. The sample holds about 340,000 clones, more than 85% seen once. V lost 8 bases and J 5 bases, leaving 15 bases between the germline ends. The CDR3 runs to 13 residues. Germline V CDR1 and CDR2: MNHEY, SVGAGI. Study-level points and caveats: Pre-surgery blood may have been undersampled, hiding some clones.

Noted time point: blood from clinic visit 5 months post-surgery; TSC patient then seizure free. About this clone itself: The antigen is undetermined.

This clonotype was obtained from a boy under two years old with tuberous sclerosis and intractable seizures. Source: peripheral blood, taken approximately 5 months after surgery. The V call is TRBV6-5, the J call TRBJ2-5; D may be TRBD2 (5 bases). Written as DNA, the CDR3 is TGTGCCAGCCTCACGAGGGTTGGGGAGACCCAGTACTTC. Translating it yields CASLTRVGETQYF.